The 30 T cell receptor beta chains below were found in one sample sequenced in a study of post-analysis software for immune sequencing data. Whole-study results and caveats: Comparison of patients with controls showed a handful of TRBV segments more frequent in patients, TRBV5-6, TRBV5-1 and TRBV20-1 among them.

Unique molecular identifiers were carried by the TCR beta cDNA libraries. In TCRdb, the PCR reads were re-called with MiXCR into one record per CDR3 protein. This table has some 260,000 distinct CDR3 sequences, less than 40% appearing once. Their antigen targets remain unknown. Material: blood. These receptors were obtained from a girl aged 5-17 years with multiple sclerosis.

This rearrangement joins TRBV7-2 to TRBJ2-6; D call uncertain. V lost 7 bases and J 4 bases, leaving 17 bases between the germline ends. The length of the CDR3 is 16 residues. CDR1 and CDR2 from the germline V gene are SGHTA and FQGNSA. CDR3 nucleotides: TGTGCCAGCAACTTCTCTTCAGGAGCAGGGGCCAACGTCCTGACTTTC. It translates to CASNFSSGAGANVLTF.

This clonotype was seen ten or more times. This chain connects TRBV5-6 to TRBJ2-3; no definite D call. V lost 2 bases, J lost 0 bases, and 13 bases lay in between. Germline V gene sequence: CDR1 SGHDT, CDR2 YYEEEE. The CDR3 is 16 residues long. DNA for the CDR3: TGTGCCAGCAGCTTCTCGTCGCGTGGAAGCACAGATACGCAGTATTTT. Residues: CASSFSSRGSTDTQYF.

This clonotype was counted only a few times. The J gene is TRBJ2-2, the V gene TRBV28; TRBD1 aligns across 7 bases. J lost 7 bases, V lost 1 base, and 6 bases had no gene match. CDR1 and CDR2 (germline): MDHEN, SYDVKM. The CDR3 is 15 residues long. The DNA for the CDR3 is TGTGCCAGCAGTTTATTAGACAGGGAAAACGGGGAGCTGTTTTTT. Protein sequence: CASSLLDRENGELFF.

A remark on this clonotype: This could be a read error, since a much larger clone is one nucleotide away. The V call is TRBV5-1, the J call TRBJ2-1; 7 bases align to TRBD2. The CDR3 contains 16 residues. V was pared by 4 bases and J by 8 bases, with 15 bases of the junction left unmatched. The germline V gene encodes CDR1 SGHRS and CDR2 YFSETQ. As DNA, the CDR3 is TGCGCCAGCAGCCCGCCCCCGGGACGGGGGGTCGATGAGCAGTTCTTC. As protein: CASSPPPGRGVDEQFF. The complete variable domain, with remaining parts taken from reference TRBV5-1 and TRBJ2-1, reads KAGVTQTPRYLIKTRGQQVTLSCSPISGHRSVSWYQQTPGQGLQFLFEYFSETQRNKGNFPGRFSGRQFSNSRSEMNVSTLELGDSALYLCASSPPPGRGVDEQFFGPGTRLTVL.

The chain uses TRBV4-1 and TRBJ2-4, with D tentatively TRBD2 (5 bases). From germline, CDR1 is MGHRA and CDR2 YSYEKL. Deletions cut 8 bases from V and 3 bases from J, with 11 bases between. CDR3 length equals 13 residues. CDR3 nucleotides: TGCGCCAGCGCGGCCGCGGGCAAAAACATTCAGTACTTC. It is translated as CASAAAGKNIQYF.

About this clonotype itself: This may arise from a read error, as a much more abundant clone is one base away. CDR3 sequence (DNA): TGTGCCAGCAGTTACTCCGGGGCAGGCAATCAGCCCCAGCATTTT. Translated: CASSYSGAGNQPQHF. The chain couples TRBV6-5 to TRBJ1-5, with a possible D match to TRBD1 (5 bases). The CDR3 has 15 residues. Germline CDR1 MNHEY, CDR2 SVGAGI. The V end was cut by 0 bases, the J end by 2 bases, with 8 bases between.

The gene calls are TRBV12-3 or TRBV12-4 and TRBJ2-1, with TRBD1 matching 10 bases. The tail of the sequence fits TRBJ2-7 better, so the J call may be wrong. CDR3 length: 15 amino acids. CDR3 amino acids: CASRKGTGVSNEQYF. The DNA for the CDR3 is TGTGCCAGCAGGAAGGGGACAGGGGTGAGCAATGAGCAGTACTTC.

The table lists this clonotype with many counts. This chain uses TRBV4-2 with TRBJ2-6; tentatively, D is TRBD1 (5 bases). This CDR3 has 15 amino acids. V dropped 6 bases and J dropped 0 bases, with 9 bases sitting between them. Germline V lookup: CDR1 LGHNA, CDR2 YNFKEQ. The CDR3 bases are TGTGCCAGCAGTCGACAGAGCTCTGGGGCCAACGTCCTGACTTTC. This sequence encodes CASSRQSSGANVLTF.

This rearrangement joins TRBV4-1 to TRBJ1-2, with D perhaps matching TRBD1 (6 bases). Trimming cost V 1 base and J 2 bases, with 8 bases left between them. Germline V CDR1 and CDR2: MGHRA, YSYEKL. The CDR3 extends over 14 amino acids. This CDR3 is CASSQGGQNYGYTF. The CDR3 DNA reads as TGCGCCAGCAGCCAAGGAGGACAGAACTATGGCTACACCTTC.

This chain connects TRBV9 to TRBJ1-1, with 10 bases fitting TRBD1. V was pared by 3 bases and J by 4 bases, with 9 bases of the junction left unmatched. CDR1 is SGDLS, CDR2 YYNGEE, per germline. The CDR3 sequence is 16 residues long. Written as DNA, the CDR3 is TGTGCCAGCAGCGAGCCATCCGGACAGGGGGTCACTGAAGCTTTCTTT. Protein product: CASSEPSGQGVTEAFF.

This clonotype was recorded many times. The rearrangement links TRBV12-3 or TRBV12-4 to TRBJ2-3; D is unresolved. The ends were cut back, 2 bases at V and 5 bases at J, with 5 bases in the middle. The CDR3 runs to 12 residues. This chain's CDR3 is CASSLIGDTQYF. The CDR3 region has the DNA TGTGCCAGCAGTTTAATAGGAGATACGCAGTATTTT.

CDR3 protein: CASSVVFRGTNNEQYF. The CDR3 DNA reads as TGTGCCAGCAGTGTGGTTTTCAGGGGTACAAACAATGAGCAGTACTTC. The genes are TRBV2 and TRBJ2-7, with a weak D call TRBD1 (6 bases). With 4 bases removed from V and 7 bases from J, the gap between germline ends came to 23 bases. The CDR3 is made up of 16 amino acids. CDR1 and CDR2 from the germline V gene are SNHLY and FYNNEI. The variable domain in full, with the rest retrieved from reference TRBV2 and TRBJ2-7, is EPEVTQTPSHQVTQMGQEVILRCVPISNHLYFYWYRQILGQKVEFLVSFYNNEISEKSEIFDDQFSVERPDGSNFTLKIRSTKLEDSAMYFCASSVVFRGTNNEQYFGPGTRLTVT.

This chain joins TRBV5-1 and TRBJ1-6, with TRBD1 matching over 7 bases. Looked up from germline, CDR1 is SGHRS and CDR2 is YFSETQ. The J segment lost 5 bases and the V segment lost 4 bases, leaving 6 bases of the junction unmatched. The CDR3 contains 15 residues. DNA of the CDR3: TGCGCCAGCAGCCCGGGGACAGCTGATAATTCACCCCTCCACTTT. As protein: CASSPGTADNSPLHF. Together with reference TRBV5-1 and TRBJ1-6, the CDR3 gives the full variable domain: KAGVTQTPRYLIKTRGQQVTLSCSPISGHRSVSWYQQTPGQGLQFLFEYFSETQRNKGNFPGRFSGRQFSNSRSEMNVSTLELGDSALYLCASSPGTADNSPLHFGNGTRLTVT.

In this sample, this clonotype turned up many times. This chain connects TRBV20-1 to TRBJ2-1, with TRBD2 matching over 8 bases. The V segment lost 6 bases and the J segment 7 bases; nucleotides outside the gene matches: 11. Germline CDR1 DFQATT, CDR2 SNEGSKA (reference sequence). CDR3 length: 14 amino acids. The CDR3 region is CSAPTGRARNEQFF. The DNA for the CDR3 is TGCAGTGCCCCTACCGGGAGGGCGAGGAATGAGCAGTTCTTC.

This chain uses TRBV20-1 with TRBJ2-5; D is undetermined. Trimming removed 6 bases from V and 2 bases from J, with 7 bases in between. The CDR3 covers 11 residues. Germline V gene lookup returns CDR1 DFQATT and CDR2 SNEGSKA (reference sequence). The CDR3, as DNA: TGCAGTGCACCCCTTCAAGAGACCCAGTACTTC. Translation gives CSAPLQETQYF.

This clonotype has just a few counts. The chain has TRBV28 and TRBJ1-2; D gene uncertain. Deletions cut 4 bases from V and 1 base from J, with 7 bases between. The CDR3 covers 13 residues. Germline V gene lookup returns CDR1 MDHEN and CDR2 SYDVKM. This CDR3 reads CASSWLDNYGYTF. The CDR3 bases are TGTGCCAGCAGTTGGTTAGATAACTATGGCTACACCTTC.

As regards this clonotype: A single base separates this from a much larger clone, so it may be a read error. This rearrangement joins TRBV20-1 to TRBJ1-4; D remains ambiguous. Germline V gene lookup returns CDR1 DFQATT and CDR2 SNEGSKA (reference sequence). The CDR3 contains 10 residues. CDR3 sequence: CSARGEKRFF. In DNA, the CDR3 is TGCAGTGCTCGGGGAGAAAAACGGTTTTTT.

The table lists this clonotype with many counts. The rearrangement uses TRBV29-1 and TRBJ2-5; D gene ambiguous. V dropped 7 bases and J dropped 1 base, with 13 bases sitting between them. The CDR3 is 13 residues long. Germline V gene sequence: CDR1 SQVTM, CDR2 ANQGSEA. In DNA, the CDR3 is TGCAGCGCCGAAGGGCAGGTCCAAGAGACCCAGTACTTC. The encoded protein is CSAEGQVQETQYF.

There are a few counts of this clonotype. This chain uses TRBV5-1 with TRBJ2-5; TRBD1 agrees at 11 bases. This CDR3 contains 14 residues. V was clipped by 4 bases and J by 7 bases; unmatched bases: 6. The germline gives CDR1 SGHRS, CDR2 YFSETQ. The CDR3 protein is CASSDTGTGGTQYF. The CDR3 DNA reads TGCGCCAGCAGCGACACCGGGACAGGGGGGACCCAGTACTTC.

A word on this clonotype: A read error may explain this, as a much larger clone is one base away. This chain uses TRBV20-1 with TRBJ1-6, with TRBD1 identical over 8 bases. CDR3 size: 15 residues. Per germline, CDR1 DFQATT and CDR2 SNEGSKA (reference sequence). Here the CDR3 reads CSARTGSSYNSPPHF. The CDR3 DNA follows: TGCAGTGCGCGGACAGGGAGCTCCTATAATTCACCCCCCCACTTT.

Details on this clonotype: Possible read error: a much larger clone is one base away. The genes are TRBV20-1 and TRBJ1-4; tentatively, D is TRBD1 (5 bases). This CDR3 comprises 14 residues. In germline, CDR1 is DFQATT, CDR2 SNEGSKA (reference sequence). CDR3 in amino acids: CRARVTRGSEKLFF. Here the CDR3 DNA reads TGCAGAGCTAGAGTTACAAGGGGTAGTGAAAAACTGTTTTTT.

This clonotype was seen a few times. The chain carries TRBV7-3 and TRBJ1-1, with 9 bases that match TRBD1. CDR3 length: 12 amino acids. V shed 5 bases and J 11 bases; nucleotides not matched to a gene: 6. CDR1 is SGHTA, CDR2 FQGTGA, per germline. In DNA, the CDR3 is TGTGCCAGCAGCCTCCCCGGACAGGGGGCTTTCTTT. Translating it yields CASSLPGQGAFF.

This clonotype was observed many times. The chain joins TRBV7-9 to TRBJ1-2; TRBD1 might be the D (5 bases). The germline gives CDR1 SEHNR, CDR2 FQNEAQ (reference sequence). Trimming shortened V by 3 bases and J by 4 bases, and 9 bases separated the two germline ends. The CDR3 is 13 amino acids. CDR3 DNA sequence: TGTGCCAGCAGCTTTCAGGGAGCCTATGGCTACACCTTC. Amino acids: CASSFQGAYGYTF.

Note on this clonotype: A much larger clone lies one base from this, so it may be a read error. The J gene is TRBJ1-2, the V gene TRBV10-3; unclear D gene. This CDR3 spans 15 amino acids. Germline V CDR1 and CDR2: ENHRY, SYGVKD. V was clipped by 4 bases and J by 7 bases, with 19 bases between them. CDR3 sequence (DNA): TGTGCCATCAGTGCCCTTCAGACCGCCGGTGGTGGCTACACCTTC. It codes for CAISALQTAGGGYTF.

CDR3 DNA: TGTGCCAGCAGCTTGGCCAGGGGACTACCTTATAATGAGCAGTTCTTC. It encodes CASSLARGLPYNEQFF. This chain joins TRBV5-5 and TRBJ2-1; possibly TRBD2 for D (7 bases). Per germline, CDR1 SGHKS and CDR2 YYEKEE (reference sequence). Trimming removed 0 bases at V and 7 bases at J, with 17 bases between. The CDR3 spans 16 residues.

This clonotype was observed many times. The chain uses TRBV11-2 and TRBJ1-5, with no clear D. V was trimmed by 1 base and J by 0 bases, leaving 7 bases between them. Germline V gives CDR1 SGHAT, CDR2 FQNNGV. The CDR3 consists of 15 residues. Written as DNA, the CDR3 is TGTGCCAGCAGCTTAGGGTCTTATAGCAATCAGCCCCAGCATTTT. This encodes CASSLGSYSNQPQHF. The full variable domain, its missing parts supplied by reference TRBV11-2 and TRBJ1-5, is EAGVAQSPRYKIIEKRQSVAFWCNPISGHATLYWYQQILGQGPKLLIQFQNNGVVDDSQLPKDRFSAERLKGVDSTLKIQPAKLEDSAVYLCASSLGSYSNQPQHFGDGTRLSIL.

The chain employs TRBV20-1 and TRBJ1-5, with D tentatively TRBD1 (6 bases). The CDR3 spans 14 residues. The V end lost 6 bases, the J end lost 7 bases, and 19 bases lay between the germline ends. Germline V CDR1 and CDR2: DFQATT, SNEGSKA (reference sequence). The CDR3 region is CSAVTNRVGQPQHF. The CDR3 DNA reads as TGCAGTGCCGTTACCAACAGGGTTGGACAGCCCCAGCATTTT.

With regard to this clonotype: The junction departs from germline at one end; a sequencing error may be responsible. This chain connects TRBV2 to TRBJ1-1; 7 positions agree with TRBD1. This CDR3 region has 14 residues. Germline V gene lookup returns CDR1 SNHLY and CDR2 FYNNEI. CDR3 region: CAGSTRQGSTEAFF. The CDR3, as DNA: TGTGCCGGCAGTACCCGACAGGGAAGCACTGAAGCTTTCTTT.

Ten or more counts support this clonotype. A much larger clone differs by one base, so this may be a read error. V is TRBV7-2 and J is TRBJ2-1; D is possibly TRBD1 or TRBD2 (5 bases each). The J call is in doubt because the DNA end fits TRBJ2-7 better. The germline gives CDR1 SGHTA, CDR2 FQGNSA. This CDR3 has 15 amino acids. The CDR3, as DNA: TGTGCCAGCAGCTTAGGGGACGGATCCTACAATGAGCAGTACTTC. This encodes CASSLGDGSYNEQYF.

V is TRBV12-3 or TRBV12-4 and J is TRBJ1-4; the D is unclear. Trimming removed 9 bases from V and 4 bases from J, with 12 bases in between. This CDR3 is built from 13 residues. DNA for the CDR3: TGTGCCAGTACGTGGCAGATTAATGAAAAACTGTTTTTT. This sequence encodes CASTWQINEKLFF.